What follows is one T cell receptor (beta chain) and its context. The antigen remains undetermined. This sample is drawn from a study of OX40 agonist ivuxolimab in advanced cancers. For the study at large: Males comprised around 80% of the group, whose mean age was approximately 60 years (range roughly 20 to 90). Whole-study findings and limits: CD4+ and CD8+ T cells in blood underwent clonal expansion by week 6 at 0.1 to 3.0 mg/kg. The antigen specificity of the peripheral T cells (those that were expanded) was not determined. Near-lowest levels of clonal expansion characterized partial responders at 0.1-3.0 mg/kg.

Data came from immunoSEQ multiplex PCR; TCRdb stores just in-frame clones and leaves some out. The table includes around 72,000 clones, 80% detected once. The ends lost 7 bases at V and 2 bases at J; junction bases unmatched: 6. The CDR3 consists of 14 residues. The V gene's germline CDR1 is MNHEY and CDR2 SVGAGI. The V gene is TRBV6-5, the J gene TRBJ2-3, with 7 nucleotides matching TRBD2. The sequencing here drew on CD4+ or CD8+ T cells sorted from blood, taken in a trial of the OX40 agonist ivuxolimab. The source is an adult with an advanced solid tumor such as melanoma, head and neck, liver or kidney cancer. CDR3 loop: CASTGGSLTDTQYF. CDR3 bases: TGTGCCAGCACGGGGGGATCACTCACAGATACGCAGTATTTT.